This T cell receptor beta chain is drawn from a study of cytomegalovirus exposure and HLA in healthy donors. 13 Jbeta primers and 60 Vbeta primers were used for the PCR. The data were produced by immunoSEQ multiplex PCR, yet TCRdb's version contains in-frame clones alone and is incomplete. The sample has some 180,000 clones; more than 65% are singletons. V was shortened by 5 bases and J by 3 bases, with 5 bases between the two germline ends. CDR1 and CDR2 (germline): LNHDA, SQIVND (reference sequence). The CDR3 has 12 residues. This TCR derives from a female donor in good health and CMV-seronegative. Sequences were obtained from PBMCs. The genes are TRBV19 and TRBJ2-1; D uncertain. The CDR3 loop is CASSGDYNEQFF. CDR3 nucleotide sequence: TGTGCCAGTAGTGGAGACTACAATGAGCAGTTCTTC.